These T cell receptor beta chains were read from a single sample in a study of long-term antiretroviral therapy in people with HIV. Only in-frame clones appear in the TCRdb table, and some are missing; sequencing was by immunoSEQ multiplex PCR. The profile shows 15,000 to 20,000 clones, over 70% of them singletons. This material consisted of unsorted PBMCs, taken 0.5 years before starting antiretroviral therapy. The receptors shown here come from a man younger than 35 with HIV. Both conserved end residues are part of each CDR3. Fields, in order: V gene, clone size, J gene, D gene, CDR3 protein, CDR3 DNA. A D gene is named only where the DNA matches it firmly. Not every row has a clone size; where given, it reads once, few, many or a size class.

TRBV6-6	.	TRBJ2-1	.	CASGGAIDNEQFF	TGTGCCAGCGGGGGGGCCATAGACAATGAGCAGTTCTTC
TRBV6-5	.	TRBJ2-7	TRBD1	CASSQGQGGNEQYF	TGTGCCAGCAGCCAGGGACAGGGAGGCAACGAGCAGTACTTC
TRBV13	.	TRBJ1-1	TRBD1	CASSPGGNTEAFF	TGTGCCAGCAGCCCAGGGGGGAACACTGAAGCTTTCTTT
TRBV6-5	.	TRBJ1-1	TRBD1	CASNTGTGVGTEAFF	TGTGCCAGCAACACCGGGACAGGGGTCGGCACTGAAGCTTTCTTT
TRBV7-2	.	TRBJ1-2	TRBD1	CASSSGTGGNGYTF	TGTGCCAGCAGCTCCGGGACAGGTGGTAATGGCTACACCTTC
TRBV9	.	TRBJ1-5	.	CASNGGNRNQPQHF	TGTGCCAGCAACGGGGGTAACCGCAATCAGCCCCAGCATTTT
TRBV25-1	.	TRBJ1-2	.	CASSGWGYTF	TGTGCCAGCAGTGGCTGGGGCTACACCTTC
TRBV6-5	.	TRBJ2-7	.	CASSYQGGDEQYF	TGTGCCAGCAGTTATCAGGGTGGGGACGAGCAGTACTTC
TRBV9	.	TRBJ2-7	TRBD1	CASSAGGHEQYF	TGTGCCAGCAGCGCAGGGGGCCACGAGCAGTACTTC
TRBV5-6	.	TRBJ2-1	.	CASSLQNDEQFF	TGTGCCAGCAGCTTGCAGAACGATGAGCAGTTCTTC
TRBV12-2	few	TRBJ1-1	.	CASRLIGGEDRVAVRSVTEAFF	TGTGCAAGTCGCTTAATCGGCGGCGAGGACAGGGTGGCTGTGAGATCTGTCACTGAAGCTTTCTTT